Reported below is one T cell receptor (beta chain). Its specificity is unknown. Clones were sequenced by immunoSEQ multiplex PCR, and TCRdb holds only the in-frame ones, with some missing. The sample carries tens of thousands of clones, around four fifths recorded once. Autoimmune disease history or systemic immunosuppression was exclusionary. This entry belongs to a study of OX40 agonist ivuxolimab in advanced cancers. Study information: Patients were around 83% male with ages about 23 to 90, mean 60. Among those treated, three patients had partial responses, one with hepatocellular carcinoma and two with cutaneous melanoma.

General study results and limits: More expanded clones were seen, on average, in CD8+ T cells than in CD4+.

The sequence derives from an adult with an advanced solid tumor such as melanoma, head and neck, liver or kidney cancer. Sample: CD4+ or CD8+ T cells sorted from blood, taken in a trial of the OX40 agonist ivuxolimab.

CDR3: CASSRLAGGSTYEQYF. Written as DNA, the CDR3 is TGTGCCAGCAGCCGGCTAGCGGGAGGGTCCACCTACGAGCAGTACTTC. This chain joins TRBV7-8 and TRBJ2-7, with 12 bases matching TRBD2. From germline, CDR1 is SGHVS and CDR2 FQNEAQ. V trimming: 5 bases; J trimming: 2 bases; junction bases outside the gene matches: 7. The CDR3 covers 16 residues.